This T cell receptor beta chain was identified during a study of blood T cells in healthy people across ages. The CDR3 has 13 residues. Between the trimmed V and J ends, which lost 5 bases and 6 bases, there was a span of 11 bases. CDR1 and CDR2 (germline): PRHDT, FYEKMQ (reference sequence). Combining a sample-barcoded 5' primer with a J-beta primer mix, a second PCR ran for roughly 7 to 12 cycles. TCRdb independently ran MiXCR on the 5' RACE reads; one entry per CDR3 protein. This sample yields about 970,000 distinct CDR3 sequences, of which just over 50% are seen a single time; 20% to 25% belongs to the top ten.

Sequencing was carried out using blood. The V gene is TRBV13, the J gene TRBJ2-1; tentatively, D is TRBD1 (5 bases). This clonotype originated in a woman in her sixties or seventies in good health. The CDR3 sequence: CASSPTDSNEQFF. In nucleotides, the CDR3 is TGTGCCAGCAGCCCAACCGACAGCAATGAGCAGTTCTTC.